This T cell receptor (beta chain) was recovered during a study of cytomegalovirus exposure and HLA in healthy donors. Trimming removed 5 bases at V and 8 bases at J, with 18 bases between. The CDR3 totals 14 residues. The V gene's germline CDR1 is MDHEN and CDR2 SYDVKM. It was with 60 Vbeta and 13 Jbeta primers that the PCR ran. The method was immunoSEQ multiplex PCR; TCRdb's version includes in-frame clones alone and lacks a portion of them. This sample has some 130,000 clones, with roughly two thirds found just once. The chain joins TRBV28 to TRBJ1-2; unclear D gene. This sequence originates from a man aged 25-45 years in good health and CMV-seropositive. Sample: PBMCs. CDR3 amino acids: CASSPSTHPGGYTF. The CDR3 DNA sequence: TGTGCCAGCAGTCCCTCGACCCATCCGGGGGGCTACACCTTC.